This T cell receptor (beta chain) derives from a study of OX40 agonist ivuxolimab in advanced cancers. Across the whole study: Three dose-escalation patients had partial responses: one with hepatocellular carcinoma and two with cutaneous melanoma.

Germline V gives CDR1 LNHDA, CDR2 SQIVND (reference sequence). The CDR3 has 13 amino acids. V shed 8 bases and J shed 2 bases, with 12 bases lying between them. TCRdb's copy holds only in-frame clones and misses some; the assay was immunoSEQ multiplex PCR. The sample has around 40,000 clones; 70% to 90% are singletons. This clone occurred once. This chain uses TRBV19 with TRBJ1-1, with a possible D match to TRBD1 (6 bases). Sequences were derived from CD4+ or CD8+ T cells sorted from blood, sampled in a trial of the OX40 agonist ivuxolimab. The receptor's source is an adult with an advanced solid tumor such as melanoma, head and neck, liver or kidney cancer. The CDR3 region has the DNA TGTGCCAGTGCCGACAGGTTCAACACTGAAGCTTTCTTT. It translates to CASADRFNTEAFF. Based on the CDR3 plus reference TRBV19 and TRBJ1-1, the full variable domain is DGGITQSPKYLFRKEGQNVTLSCEQNLNHDAMYWYRQDPGQGLRLIYYSQIVNDFQKGDIAEGYSVSREKKESFPLTVTSAQKNPTAFYLCASADRFNTEAFFGQGTRLTVV.